The 31 T cell receptor beta chains below all came from one sample that was sequenced in a study of shared clonotypes between healthy human individuals (dated by TCRdb to between 2020 and 2021). CD8 naive samples were obtained by positive selection for CCR7 among CD45RO-negative cells, yielding a CD45RA+CCR7+ population from which TemRA cells were excluded. The library was obtained by the immunoSEQ multiplex PCR assay. Here the immuneACCESS table is served through TCRdb, limited to in-frame sequences with V and J called. Missing clones are a known gap in these copies; in checked studies unresolved V genes cover under half, and the rest lacks a known reason. The sample table shows around 2,000,000 clones, and about 95% are seen once. 0.9% to 1.4% of the sample is held by the ten biggest clonotypes. Sequenced: naive CD8+ T cells sorted from blood. The cell subset or site tag for this specimen amounts to: CD45RA+CCR7+. The receptors were sampled from a man aged 18 to 30 in good health.

The V and J genes are TRBV4-3 and TRBJ2-3; 11 bases fit TRBD2. Losses at the gene ends were 0 bases for V and 2 bases for J; bases not matched to a gene: 4. The CDR3 loop spans 17 amino acids. Germline loops: CDR1 LGHNA, CDR2 YSLEER. The CDR3 DNA sequence: TGCGCCAGCAGCCAAGACCGGACTAGCGGGCTCACAGATACGCAGTATTTT. Amino acid sequence: CASSQDRTSGLTDTQYF.

This chain joins TRBV6-1 and TRBJ2-1, with D tentatively TRBD2 (5 bases). CDR1 MNHNS and CDR2 SASEGT come from the germline V gene. V lost 7 bases to trimming and J lost 4 bases, with 17 bases between them. This CDR3 comprises 15 residues. The CDR3 DNA sequence: TGTGCCAGCACATCGTCTAACGGGGTGTACAATGAGCAGTTCTTC. This codes for CASTSSNGVYNEQFF.

The chain employs TRBV7-9 and TRBJ2-5; TRBD1 aligns across 10 bases. The CDR3 consists of 15 residues. Looked up from germline, CDR1 is SEHNR and CDR2 is FQNEAQ (reference sequence). The J segment lost 9 bases and the V segment lost 3 bases, leaving 10 bases of the junction unmatched. The CDR3 DNA follows: TGTGCCAGCAGCTTGTTACCAGGACAGGGGGTGGCCCAGTACTTC. This gives the protein CASSLLPGQGVAQYF.

Note on this clone: Additional DNA sequences in this sample encode the identical CDR3. This chain uses TRBV28 with TRBJ2-7, with 9 bases aligning to TRBD1. Trimming took 3 bases from V and 2 from J; bases not matched to a gene: 5. CDR1 is MDHEN and CDR2 is SYDVKM in the germline V gene. This CDR3 spans 15 amino acids. The CDR3 bases are TGTGCCAGCAGTTTCCCTGGACAGGGGACCTACGAGCAGTACTTC. It codes for CASSFPGQGTYEQYF.

The chain is built from TRBV5-6 and TRBJ2-7, with TRBD2 identical over 15 bases. Germline lookup yields CDR1 SGHDT and CDR2 YYEEEE. The CDR3 length is 17 residues. Trimming cost V 2 bases and J 4 bases; bases outside gene matches: 7. The CDR3 nucleotides read TGTGCCAGCAGCTTCACCGGGACTAGCGGGAGGTTGTACGAGCAGTACTTC. This encodes CASSFTGTSGRLYEQYF.

The chain has TRBV4-1 and TRBJ2-7, with 9 bases fitting TRBD1. V gave up 1 base and J gave up 2 bases; unmatched junction bases: 9. CDR3 size: 17 residues. From germline, CDR1 is MGHRA and CDR2 YSYEKL. The CDR3 DNA is TGCGCCAGCAGCCAAGTAGCCGGGACAGGGTATACCTACGAGCAGTACTTC. This encodes CASSQVAGTGYTYEQYF.

Comments on this clone: Other DNA sequences within the sample encode an identical CDR3. This chain links TRBV9 with TRBJ2-2, with no clear D. Germline V CDR1 and CDR2: SGDLS, YYNGEE. The germline V and J ends were trimmed by 0 bases and 5 bases, with 8 bases remaining between them. The length of the CDR3 is 14 residues. CDR3 DNA sequence: TGTGCCAGCAGCGTAGGAGGAGAGACCGGGGAGCTGTTTTTT. Translation: CASSVGGETGELFF.

This chain connects TRBV12-1 to TRBJ2-5. TRBV12-1 is a pseudogene. The CDR3 totals 13 residues. In DNA form, the CDR3 reads TGTGCCAGCAGCTCTGGGGATGGAGAGACCCAGTACTTC. Its translation: CASSSGDGETQYF.

This chain uses TRBV4-3 with TRBJ2-3, with D perhaps TRBD2 (5 bases). V lost 0 bases and J lost 3, with 7 bases in between. From germline, CDR1 is LGHNA and CDR2 YSLEER. There are 14 residues in the CDR3. CDR3 sequence reads: CASSQDGNTDTQYF. In DNA, the CDR3 is TGCGCCAGCAGCCAAGACGGGAATACAGATACGCAGTATTTT.

V is TRBV6-1 and J is TRBJ1-5, with D unclear. The CDR3 runs to 15 residues. The V and J ends lost 8 bases and 0 bases respectively, with 14 bases between them. Germline-derived CDR1 and CDR2 are MNHNS and SASEGT. CDR3 sequence reads: CASGDAGDSNQPQHF. The CDR3 DNA reads TGTGCCAGCGGAGACGCGGGAGATAGCAATCAGCCCCAGCATTTT.

For this clone: Additional DNA sequences in this sample encode the identical CDR3. The chain links TRBV7-9 to TRBJ2-1; D remains unclear. The CDR3 has 13 residues. The germline V and J ends were trimmed by 2 bases and 1 base, with 3 bases remaining between them. CDR1 is SEHNR, CDR2 FQNEAQ, per germline (reference sequence). The CDR3 reads CASSLPSYNEQFF. CDR3 nucleotide sequence: TGTGCCAGCAGCTTACCTTCCTACAATGAGCAGTTCTTC.

This sequence joins TRBV6-1 and TRBJ2-7; unclear D gene. CDR1 and CDR2 from the germline V gene are MNHNS and SASEGT. V was shortened by 6 bases and J by 4 bases, with 10 bases between the two germline ends. This CDR3 spans 12 amino acids. This CDR3 reads CASRYTAYEQYF. The CDR3 DNA reads TGTGCCAGCAGGTATACAGCATACGAGCAGTACTTC.

The rearrangement uses TRBV6-5 and TRBJ2-7; no reliable D call. The CDR3 extends over 14 amino acids. The ends were cut back, 0 bases at V and 5 bases at J, with 11 bases in the middle. Looked up from germline, CDR1 is MNHEY and CDR2 is SVGAGI. CDR3 loop: CASSYSGRLNEQYF. DNA of the CDR3: TGTGCCAGCAGTTACTCGGGCCGGCTAAACGAGCAGTACTTC.

The chain is built from TRBV7-2 and TRBJ2-1; 10 nucleotides match TRBD2. The CDR3 has 14 residues. Unmatched junction bases numbered 3, after V lost 1 base and J lost 9 bases. CDR1 and CDR2 from the germline V gene are SGHTA and FQGNSA. CDR3 coding DNA: TGTGCCAGCAGCTTAGATCTAGCGGGGGCTGAGCAGTTCTTC. Protein: CASSLDLAGAEQFF.

The chain combines TRBV6-1 with TRBJ1-4; perhaps TRBD1 as D (5 bases). The V end was cut by 4 bases, the J end by 6 bases, with 9 bases between. This CDR3 has 13 residues. The V gene's germline CDR1 is MNHNS and CDR2 SASEGT. In DNA form, the CDR3 reads TGTGCCAGCAGTGTGTTGGGGGATGAAAAACTGTTTTTT. Its protein product is CASSVLGDEKLFF.

The rearrangement links TRBV28 to TRBJ2-5, with D uncertain. The V gene's germline CDR1 is MDHEN and CDR2 SYDVKM. Trimming removed 5 bases at V and 2 bases at J, with 15 bases between. There are 15 residues in the CDR3. DNA for the CDR3: TGTGCCAGCAGTCCCCCGGTCCGGGTTCAAGAGACCCAGTACTTC. Its translation: CASSPPVRVQETQYF. The full variable domain, in which reference TRBV28 and TRBJ2-5 provide the parts outside the CDR3, is DVKVTQSSRYLVKRTGEKVFLECVQDMDHENMFWYRQDPGLGLRLIYFSYDVKMKEKGDIPEGYSVSREKKERFSLILESASTNQTSMYLCASSPPVRVQETQYFGPGTRLLVL.

The count of this clone is one. The chain has TRBV23-1 and TRBJ1-3; TRBD1 matches 8 bases. TRBV23-1 has ORF status, its function being uncertain. V shed 0 bases, J shed 8 bases, and the junction held 6 bases outside the gene matches. This CDR3 contains 15 residues. CDR3 region: CASSQSGDRRHTIYF. In DNA form, the CDR3 reads TGCGCCAGCAGTCAATCGGGGGACAGGCGCCACACCATATATTTT.

The chain carries TRBV10-1 and TRBJ1-1, with 7 nucleotides matching TRBD1. The V and J ends lost 4 bases and 4 bases, in that order; junction bases with no gene match: 12. The CDR3 loop spans 16 amino acids. Looked up from germline, CDR1 is WNHNN and CDR2 is SYGVQD (reference sequence). CDR3 bases: TGCGCCAGCAGTGGAAAGGCAGGGGGTATGACCACTGAAGCTTTCTTT. It is translated as CASSGKAGGMTTEAFF.

The chain uses TRBV11-2 and TRBJ2-2, with D tentatively TRBD2 (6 bases). The CDR3 runs 16 residues. V shed 2 bases and J shed 1 base, with 11 bases lying between them. Germline CDR1 SGHAT, CDR2 FQNNGV. CDR3 sequence: CASSLSETRNTGELFF. The CDR3, as DNA: TGTGCCAGCAGCTTATCCGAGACTAGGAACACCGGGGAGCTGTTTTTT.

The V gene is TRBV4-1, the J gene TRBJ1-6; D is unresolved. The CDR3 is made up of 17 amino acids. V dropped 2 bases and J dropped 5 bases, with 16 bases sitting between them. Germline V CDR1 and CDR2: MGHRA, YSYEKL. The CDR3 nucleotides are TGCGCCAGCAGCCAACCCCGTTGGGAGGAGGATAATTCACCCCTCCACTTT. Its translation: CASSQPRWEEDNSPLHF.

The V call is TRBV30, the J call TRBJ2-1, with 7 bases aligning to TRBD1. The CDR3 totals 14 residues. The ends lost 5 bases at V and 0 bases at J; junction bases unmatched: 4. Germline assignment: CDR1 GTSNPN and CDR2 SVGIG (reference sequence). This CDR3 is CAWSYRGSYNEQFF. The CDR3 nucleotides read TGTGCCTGGTCATACAGGGGCTCCTACAATGAGCAGTTCTTC.

This chain connects TRBV5-6 to TRBJ1-1, with no clear D. Germline V gives CDR1 SGHDT, CDR2 YYEEEE. V gave up 3 bases and J gave up 1 base, with 7 bases separating them. This CDR3 has 13 residues. The CDR3 sequence is CASSSAPNTEAFF. The CDR3 DNA reads as TGTGCCAGCAGCTCAGCACCGAACACTGAAGCTTTCTTT.

The gene calls are TRBV7-9 and TRBJ2-2; 7 bases match TRBD2. The ends lost 5 bases at V and 2 bases at J; junction bases unmatched: 11. The CDR3 contains 17 residues. CDR1 SEHNR and CDR2 FQNEAQ come from the germline V gene (reference sequence). The CDR3 is CASSPPTSEGNTGELFF. For the CDR3, the DNA is TGTGCCAGCAGCCCCCCTACTAGCGAGGGAAACACCGGGGAGCTGTTTTTT.

This rearrangement joins TRBV19 to TRBJ1-1; 7 nucleotides match TRBD1. The V and J ends lost 8 bases and 9 bases, in that order; junction bases with no gene match: 6. Germline-derived CDR1 and CDR2 are LNHDA and SQIVND (reference sequence). The CDR3 has 11 amino acids. CDR3 sequence (DNA): TGTGCCAGTCCTGACAGGGCCCAAGCTTTCTTT. It codes for CASPDRAQAFF.

The chain couples TRBV7-9 to TRBJ1-2, with D perhaps TRBD1 (5 bases). Germline lookup yields CDR1 SEHNR and CDR2 FQNEAQ (reference sequence). The CDR3 has 17 residues. Trimming pared 1 base from V and 5 bases from J, leaving 20 bases between. The CDR3 DNA sequence: TGTGCCAGCAGCTTAGGGGGATCGGGGCGCGTACGGTATGGCTACACCTTC. Its translation: CASSLGGSGRVRYGYTF.

On this clone itself: The same CDR3 also results from other DNA sequences found in this sample. The chain employs TRBV4-3 and TRBJ2-7; 10 positions match TRBD2. The CDR3 sequence is 15 residues long. The junction had 2 bases not matched to a gene; V was cut back by 0 bases and J by 3 bases. Per the germline V gene, CDR1 is LGHNA and CDR2 is YSLEER. CDR3 nucleotide sequence: TGCGCCAGCAGCCAAGAGGCTAGCGGGAGCTACGAGCAGTACTTC. Amino acid sequence: CASSQEASGSYEQYF.

This chain links TRBV7-8 with TRBJ2-1; 7 bases agree with TRBD1. CDR1 is SGHVS and CDR2 is FQNEAQ in the germline V gene. The CDR3 totals 18 residues. V shed 0 bases and J 15 bases; nucleotides not matched to a gene: 23. CDR3 DNA: TGTGCCAGCAGCTTAGCGAACGGGGACAGCGAAAACCTACGGCACGTGTTCTTC. It is translated as CASSLANGDSENLRHVFF.

The chain is built from TRBV28 and TRBJ1-2, with D uncertain. Germline V CDR1 and CDR2: MDHEN, SYDVKM. Trimming shortened V by 5 bases and J by 2 bases, and 6 bases separated the two germline ends. CDR3 length: 12 residues. The CDR3 coding sequence is TGTGCCAGCAGTCCAATGAACTATGGCTACACCTTC. This encodes CASSPMNYGYTF.

This clone was detected once. This same CDR3 is encoded by further DNA sequences in the sample. This chain joins TRBV7-2 and TRBJ2-1; 9 positions agree with TRBD2. Looked up from germline, CDR1 is SGHTA and CDR2 is FQGNSA. Trimming removed 2 bases from V and 4 bases from J; junction bases left unmatched: 0. The length of the CDR3 is 14 residues. CDR3 DNA: TGTGCCAGCAGCTTACTAGCGGGGTACAATGAGCAGTTCTTC. Translating gives CASSLLAGYNEQFF.

The V gene is TRBV30, the J gene TRBJ2-7, with 7 nucleotides matching TRBD1. The V gene's germline CDR1 is GTSNPN and CDR2 SVGIG (reference sequence). The CDR3 contains 14 residues. Trimming cost V 3 bases and J 0 bases; bases outside gene matches: 5. The CDR3 loop is CAWSRDSSSYEQYF. The DNA for the CDR3 is TGTGCCTGGAGCCGGGACAGCAGCTCCTACGAGCAGTACTTC.

This sequence joins TRBV4-1 and TRBJ2-3; 9 nucleotides agree with TRBD1. Germline loops: CDR1 MGHRA, CDR2 YSYEKL. Trimming removed 4 bases from V and 2 bases from J; junction bases left unmatched: 16. The CDR3 covers 19 residues. The CDR3 nucleotides are TGCGCCAGCAGCCCCTACGAGGACGGGACAGGGCGATACACAGATACGCAGTATTTT. Translation gives CASSPYEDGTGRYTDTQYF.